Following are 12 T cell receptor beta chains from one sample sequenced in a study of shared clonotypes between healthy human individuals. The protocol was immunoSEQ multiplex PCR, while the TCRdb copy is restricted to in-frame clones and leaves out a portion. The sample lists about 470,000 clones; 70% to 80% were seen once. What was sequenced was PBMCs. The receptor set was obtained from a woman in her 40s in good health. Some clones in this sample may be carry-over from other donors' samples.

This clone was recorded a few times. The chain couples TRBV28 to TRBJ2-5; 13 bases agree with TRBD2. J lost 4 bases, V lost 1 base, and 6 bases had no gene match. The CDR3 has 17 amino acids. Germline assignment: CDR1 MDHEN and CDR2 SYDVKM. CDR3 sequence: CASSLSRTSGSGETQYF. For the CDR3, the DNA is TGTGCCAGCAGTTTATCCCGGACTAGCGGGAGCGGAGAGACCCAGTACTTC.

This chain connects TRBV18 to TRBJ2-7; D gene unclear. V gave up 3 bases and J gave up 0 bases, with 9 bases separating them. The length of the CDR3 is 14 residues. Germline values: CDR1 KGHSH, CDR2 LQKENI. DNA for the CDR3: TGTGCCAGCTCACCGACGGAGAGCTCCTACGAGCAGTACTTC. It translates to CASSPTESSYEQYF.

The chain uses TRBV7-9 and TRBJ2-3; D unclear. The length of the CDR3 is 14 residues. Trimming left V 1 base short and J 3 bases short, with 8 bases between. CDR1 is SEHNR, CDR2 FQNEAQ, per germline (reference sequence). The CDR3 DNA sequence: TGTGCCAGCAGCTTAGACGGTTCGACAGATACGCAGTATTTT. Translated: CASSLDGSTDTQYF. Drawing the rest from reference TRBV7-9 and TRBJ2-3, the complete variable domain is DTGVSQNPRHKITKRGQNVTFRCDPISEHNRLYWYRQTLGQGPEFLTYFQNEAQLEKSRLLSDRFSAERPKGSFSTLEIQRTEQGDSAMYLCASSLDGSTDTQYFGPGTRLTVL.

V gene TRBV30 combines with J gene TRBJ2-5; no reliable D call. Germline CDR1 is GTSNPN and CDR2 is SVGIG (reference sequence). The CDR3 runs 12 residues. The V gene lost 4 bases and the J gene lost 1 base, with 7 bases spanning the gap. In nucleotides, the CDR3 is TGTGCCTGGAACGTGGTCCAAGAGACCCAGTACTTC. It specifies CAWNVVQETQYF.

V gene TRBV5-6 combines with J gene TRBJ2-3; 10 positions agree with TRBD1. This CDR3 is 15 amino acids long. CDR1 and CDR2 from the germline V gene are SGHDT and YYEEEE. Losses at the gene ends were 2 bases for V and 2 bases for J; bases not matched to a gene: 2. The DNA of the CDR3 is TGTGCCAGCAGCTTAGACAGGGGGCTCACAGATACGCAGTATTTT. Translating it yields CASSLDRGLTDTQYF.

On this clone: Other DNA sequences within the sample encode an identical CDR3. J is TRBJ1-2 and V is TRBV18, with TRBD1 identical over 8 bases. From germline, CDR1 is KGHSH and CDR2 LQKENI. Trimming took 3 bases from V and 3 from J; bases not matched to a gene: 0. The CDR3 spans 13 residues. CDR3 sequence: CASSPGQDYGYTF. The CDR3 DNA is TGTGCCAGCTCACCGGGACAGGACTATGGCTACACCTTC.

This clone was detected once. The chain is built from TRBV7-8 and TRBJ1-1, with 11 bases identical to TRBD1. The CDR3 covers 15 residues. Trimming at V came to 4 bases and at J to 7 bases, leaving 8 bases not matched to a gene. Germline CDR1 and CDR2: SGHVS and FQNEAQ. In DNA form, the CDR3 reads TGTGCCAGCAGCTCGCGTACCGGGACAGGGGGTGAAGCTTTCTTT. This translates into CASSSRTGTGGEAFF.

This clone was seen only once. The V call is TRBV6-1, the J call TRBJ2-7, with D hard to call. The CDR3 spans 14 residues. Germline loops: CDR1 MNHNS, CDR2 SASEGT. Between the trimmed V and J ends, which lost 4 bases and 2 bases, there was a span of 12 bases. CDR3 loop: CASSAHSAAYEQYF. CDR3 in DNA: TGTGCCAGCAGTGCGCACAGTGCAGCCTACGAGCAGTACTTC.

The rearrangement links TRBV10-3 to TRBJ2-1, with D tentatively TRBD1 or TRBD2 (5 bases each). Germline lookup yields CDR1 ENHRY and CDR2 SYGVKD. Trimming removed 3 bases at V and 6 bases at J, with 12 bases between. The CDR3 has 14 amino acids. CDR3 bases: TGTGCCATCAGTGATCGAGGGGATGGCAATGAGCAGTTCTTC. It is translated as CAISDRGDGNEQFF.

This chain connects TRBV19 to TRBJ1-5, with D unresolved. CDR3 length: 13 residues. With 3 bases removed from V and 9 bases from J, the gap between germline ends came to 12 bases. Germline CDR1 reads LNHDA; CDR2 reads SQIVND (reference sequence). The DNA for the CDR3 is TGTGCCAGTAGTATGGTACAGTATCTGCCCCAGCATTTT. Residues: CASSMVQYLPQHF.

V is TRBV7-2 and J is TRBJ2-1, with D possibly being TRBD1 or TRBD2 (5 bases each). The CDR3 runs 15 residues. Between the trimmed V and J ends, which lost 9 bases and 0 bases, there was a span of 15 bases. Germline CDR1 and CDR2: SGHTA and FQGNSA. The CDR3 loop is CASLLGTSSYNEQFF. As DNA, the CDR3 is TGTGCCAGTCTCTTAGGGACGAGCTCCTACAATGAGCAGTTCTTC.

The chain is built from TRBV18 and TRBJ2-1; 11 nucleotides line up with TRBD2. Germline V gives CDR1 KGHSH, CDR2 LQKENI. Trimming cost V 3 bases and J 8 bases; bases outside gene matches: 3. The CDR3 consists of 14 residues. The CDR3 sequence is CASSPTSGNHEQFF. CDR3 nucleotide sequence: TGTGCCAGCTCACCGACTAGCGGGAACCATGAGCAGTTCTTC.